The T cell receptor beta chain described here comes from a study of Ad26.COV2.S vaccination and SARS-CoV-2 variants. Study as a whole: Intramuscular Ad26.COV2.S at 5x10^10 or 1x10^11 viral particles. The study, taken as a whole, reports: Recipients of vaccine and of placebo showed similar breadth of their non-spike TCR repertoires.

Germline CDR1 is SGDLS and CDR2 is YYNGEE. The CDR3 contains 15 residues. V lost 5 bases and J 1 base, leaving 10 bases between the germline ends. Worth noting for this clone: Its antigen is not known.

Stated treatment: roughly 20 received Ad26.COV2.S at low or high dose, single or two shots; roughly five received placebo; per-sample allocation not given. Sampling was done on day 63 after the first vaccine or placebo injection. An 18-55-year-old adult in Boston served as donor. Measured with immunoSEQ multiplex PCR; TCRdb has only the in-frame clones, and not every one. The sample lists about 320,000 clones, around 83% occurring once. The chain has TRBV9 and TRBJ1-6; tentatively, D is TRBD1 (6 bases). The sequenced sample was peripheral blood, obtained in a trial of Ad26.COV2.S vaccine versus placebo. The clonotype originates from a person aged 18-65 years who received the Ad26.COV2.S COVID-19 vaccine or a placebo. The CDR3 sequence is CASREGGSYNSPLHF. The CDR3 nucleotides are TGTGCCAGCAGGGAGGGGGGGTCCTATAATTCACCCCTCCACTTT.